These T cell receptor beta chains were read from a single sample in a study of blood T cell repertoires in COVID-19. Here immunoSEQ multiplex PCR was the method, and the copy in TCRdb shows in-frame clones only, minus some. The sample carries a few hundred thousand clones, approximately 81% recorded once. The sequencing sample was made of PBMCs or T cells enriched from blood (not recorded which). These receptors were collected from a woman aged 45-60 years who had been exposed to COVID-19. Each CDR3 is given with its conserved first and last residue. Each record gives: D gene, clone size, V gene, J gene, CDR3 DNA, CDR3 protein. D genes are given only for firm matches. Clone sizes are given selectively: once, few, many, or a class where the clone is expanded.

>.|.|TRBV6-6|TRBJ1-2
TGTGCCAGCAGTCCACAGGGAACCACGGGGGGCTACACCTTC
CASSPQGTTGGYTF
>TRBD1|once|TRBV7-8|TRBJ2-7
TGTGCCAGCAGCCTTCGACAGGGATCTGTTAGCGAGCAGTACTTC
CASSLRQGSVSEQYF
>.|.|TRBV7-3|TRBJ1-3
TGTGCCAGCAGCCACTCAGGAGGAAACACCATATATTTT
CASSHSGGNTIYF
>.|.|TRBV12-3/TRBV12-4|TRBJ2-2
TGTGCCAGCAGTTGGAGGGGAGCCGGGGAGCTGTTTTTT
CASSWRGAGELFF
>.|.|TRBV6-1|TRBJ1-2
TGTGCCAGCAGTGAAGGACAGCCTTATGGCTACACCTTC
CASSEGQPYGYTF
>TRBD1|.|TRBV19|TRBJ1-4
TGTGCCAGTAGTATAGGTGGACAGGGAGGGGAAAAACTGTTTTTT
CASSIGGQGGEKLFF
>TRBD2|.|TRBV7-9|TRBJ2-2
TGTGCCAGCAGCACCGCTGCGGGGGTAAACACCGGGGAGCTGTTTTTT
CASSTAAGVNTGELFF
>.|few|TRBV5-1|TRBJ1-1
TGCGCCAGCAGCTTGGTGGGTGGGGGAGGGACTGAAGCTTTCTTT
CASSLVGGGGTEAFF
>TRBD1|.|TRBV5-1|TRBJ1-1
TGCGCCAGCAGCTTGTTGGAGGGGGCAACTGAAGCTTTCTTT
CASSLLEGATEAFF
>TRBD1|.|TRBV9|TRBJ1-1
TGTGCCAGCAGCGTCGGACAGGGGCTAAGCACTGAAGCTTTCTTT
CASSVGQGLSTEAFF
>.|.|TRBV7-9|TRBJ1-1
TGTGCCAGCAGCTGGCCCCCGGACTCGAACACTGAAGCTTTCTTT
CASSWPPDSNTEAFF
>.|.|TRBV7-9|TRBJ1-1
TGTGCCAGCAGCTCGGGAGGCACTGAAGCTTTCTTT
CASSSGGTEAFF
>.|.|TRBV5-4|TRBJ2-7
TGTGCCAGCACCCGGGGGAGGAAGGGGGCGACATACGAGCAGTACTTC
CASTRGRKGATYEQYF
>.|.|TRBV24-1|TRBJ2-2
TGTGCCACCACAGGGGTTCGAGGGACACCGAACACCGGGGAGCTGTTTTTT
CATTGVRGTPNTGELFF
>TRBD1|.|TRBV28|TRBJ1-1
TGTGCCAGCTTACCTACAGGGGAAAAGTTCACTGAAGCTTTCTTT
CASLPTGEKFTEAFF
>.|.|TRBV12-5|TRBJ1-2
TGTGCTAGTGGTTTGGTACTAACAGGGCATCGGGGTGGCTACACCTTC
CASGLVLTGHRGGYTF
>.|.|TRBV7-9|TRBJ1-6
TGTGCCAGCAGCTCTTCAATGAGGGGAGGGGGGTCACCCCTCCACTTT
CASSSSMRGGGSPLHF
>.|.|TRBV6-1|TRBJ2-2
TGTGCCAGCAGTGAATCCGGAGGGGCGGGCGGGGAGCTGTTTTTT
CASSESGGAGGELFF
>TRBD2|.|TRBV5-1|TRBJ2-1
TGCGCCAGCCGGTTCTCTAGCGGGGCAGACAATGAGCAGTTCTTC
CASRFSSGADNEQFF
>.|.|TRBV10-3|TRBJ2-7
TGTGCCATCGGGGACTGGTACGAGCAGTACTTC
CAIGDWYEQYF
>TRBD1|few|TRBV24-1|TRBJ1-1
TGTGCCACCAGTTCAGGGGGTGGGGACACTGAAGCTTTCTTT
CATSSGGGDTEAFF
>.|.|TRBV6-1|TRBJ1-6
TGTGCCAGCGAGAGAGCGAGTAATTCACCCCTCCACTTT
CASERASNSPLHF
>.|.|TRBV5-1|TRBJ2-7
TGCGCCAGCAGCTTGACAGGAACCTACGAGCAGTACTTC
CASSLTGTYEQYF
>TRBD1|few|TRBV7-9|TRBJ2-1
TGTGCCAGCAGCTTAGGAGGACAGGGTCGCAATGAGCAGTTCTTC
CASSLGGQGRNEQFF
>.|.|TRBV10-2|TRBJ2-5
TGCGCCAGCCGAAAGGGGCGCGTGGAGACCCAGTACTTC
CASRKGRVETQYF
>.|.|TRBV5-1|TRBJ1-4
TGCGCCAGCAGCTTATTGGCAGGGAATGAAAAACTGTTTTTT
CASSLLAGNEKLFF
>.|few|TRBV6-4|TRBJ2-7
TGTGCCAGCAGTGACTCGAAAACGTTGAGCTCCTACGAGCAGTACTTC
CASSDSKTLSSYEQYF
>.|.|TRBV5-1|TRBJ1-6
TGCGCCAGCTCCGTGGGGCAGGGGAGCAATTCACCCCTCCACTTT
CASSVGQGSNSPLHF
>.|once|TRBV18|TRBJ2-3
TGTGCCAGCTCACCGATGACGGGATCCACAGATACGCAGTATTTT
CASSPMTGSTDTQYF
>.|.|TRBV19|TRBJ2-5
TGTGCCAGTAGTGGAGGGGGCCTGGGGGAGACCCAGTACTTC
CASSGGGLGETQYF
>TRBD1|.|TRBV30|TRBJ2-2
TGTGCCTGGAAGAGGGGCCAGGGGGCCGCCGGGGAGCTGTTTTTT
CAWKRGQGAAGELFF
>.|.|TRBV5-6|TRBJ2-5
TGTGCCAGCACCTCGCAAAACCAGGAGACCCAGTACTTC
CASTSQNQETQYF
>.|.|TRBV19|TRBJ1-1
TGTGCCAGTAGGACAGGGAACACTGAAGCTTTCTTT
CASRTGNTEAFF
>.|few|TRBV2|TRBJ1-4
TGTGCCAGCAGTCGAAGCGTCAGCTTAACAAATGAAAAACTGTTTTTT
CASSRSVSLTNEKLFF
>TRBD1|.|TRBV19|TRBJ1-4
TGTGCCAGTAGTATGAGCCAACAGGGGGGGCTGTTTTTT
CASSMSQQGGLFF
>.|.|TRBV6-5|TRBJ1-5
TGTGCCAGCAGATCCGGGAGGGGCTCCAATCAGCCCCAGCATTTT
CASRSGRGSNQPQHF
>.|.|TRBV24-1|TRBJ1-3
TGTGCCACCAGTCCGGGGGGAGTTCACGCCACCATATATTTT
CATSPGGVHATIYF
>.|few|TRBV3-1/TRBV3-2|TRBJ1-2
TGTGCCAGCAGCCAGAGTACCCCGTTCAATGGCTACACCTTC
CASSQSTPFNGYTF
>.|.|TRBV5-1|TRBJ2-3
TGCGCCAGCGCCGGGGGACGAAGCACAGATACGCAGTATTTT
CASAGGRSTDTQYF